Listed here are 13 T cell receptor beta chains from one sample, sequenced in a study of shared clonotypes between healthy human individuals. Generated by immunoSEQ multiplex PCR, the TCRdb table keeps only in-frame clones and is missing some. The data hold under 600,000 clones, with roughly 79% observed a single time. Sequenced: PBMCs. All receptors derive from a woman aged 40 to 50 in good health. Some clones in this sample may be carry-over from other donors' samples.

CDR3 sequence (DNA): TGCAGCGTTACGGGGTCTCCGACCTACGAGCAGTACTTC. Residues: CSVTGSPTYEQYF. The chain couples TRBV29-1 to TRBJ2-7, with D possibly being TRBD2 (5 bases). Germline assignment: CDR1 SQVTM and CDR2 ANQGSEA. The CDR3 sequence is 13 residues long. The V end was cut by 5 bases, the J end by 2 bases, with 13 bases between.

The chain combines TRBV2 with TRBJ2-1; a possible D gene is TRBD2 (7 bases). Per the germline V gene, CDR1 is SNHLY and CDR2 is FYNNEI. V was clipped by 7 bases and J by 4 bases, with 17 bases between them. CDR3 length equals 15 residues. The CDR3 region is CASKRGGGSYNEQFF. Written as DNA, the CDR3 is TGTGCCAGCAAGAGGGGAGGGGGTTCGTACAATGAGCAGTTCTTC.

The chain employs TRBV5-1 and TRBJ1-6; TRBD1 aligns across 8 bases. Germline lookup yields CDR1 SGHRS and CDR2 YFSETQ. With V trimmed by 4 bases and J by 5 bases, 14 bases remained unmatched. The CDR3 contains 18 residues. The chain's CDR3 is CASSAGRQGLKDNSPLHF. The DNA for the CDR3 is TGCGCCAGCAGCGCTGGGAGACAGGGGTTGAAGGATAATTCACCCCTCCACTTT.

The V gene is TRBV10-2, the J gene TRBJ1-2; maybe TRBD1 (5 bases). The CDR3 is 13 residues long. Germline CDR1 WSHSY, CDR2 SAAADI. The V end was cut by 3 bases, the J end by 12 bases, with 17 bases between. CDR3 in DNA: TGCGCCAGCAGTGACAGGGTAGGGCGGGTCGACACCTTC. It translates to CASSDRVGRVDTF.

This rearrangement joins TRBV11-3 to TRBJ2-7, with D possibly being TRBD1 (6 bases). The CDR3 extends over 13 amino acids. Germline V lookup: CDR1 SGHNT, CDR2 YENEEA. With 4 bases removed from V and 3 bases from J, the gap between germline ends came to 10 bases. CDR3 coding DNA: TGTGCCAGCAGCTCCGGGACAATCTACGAGCAGTACTTC. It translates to CASSSGTIYEQYF.

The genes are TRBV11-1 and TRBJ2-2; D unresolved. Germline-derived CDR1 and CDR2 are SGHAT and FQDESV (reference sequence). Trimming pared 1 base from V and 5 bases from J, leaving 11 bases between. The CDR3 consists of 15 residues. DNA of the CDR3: TGTGCCAGCAGCTTAGTCGGTCTGGGAACCGGGGAGCTGTTTTTT. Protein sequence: CASSLVGLGTGELFF.

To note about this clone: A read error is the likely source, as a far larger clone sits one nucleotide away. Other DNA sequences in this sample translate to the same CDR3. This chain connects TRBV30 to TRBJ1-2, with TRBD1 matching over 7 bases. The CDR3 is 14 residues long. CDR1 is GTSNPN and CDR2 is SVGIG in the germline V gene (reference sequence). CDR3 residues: CAWNGKGGVGGYTF. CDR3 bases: TGTGCCTGGAACGGCAAAGGTGGCGTAGGGGGCTATACCTTC.

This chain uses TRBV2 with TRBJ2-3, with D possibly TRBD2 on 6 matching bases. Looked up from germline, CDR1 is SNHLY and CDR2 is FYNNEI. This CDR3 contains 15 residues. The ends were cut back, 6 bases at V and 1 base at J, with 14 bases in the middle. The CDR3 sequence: CASSVLAAGTDTQYF. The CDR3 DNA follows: TGTGCCAGCAGCGTTTTAGCGGCTGGCACAGATACGCAGTATTTT.

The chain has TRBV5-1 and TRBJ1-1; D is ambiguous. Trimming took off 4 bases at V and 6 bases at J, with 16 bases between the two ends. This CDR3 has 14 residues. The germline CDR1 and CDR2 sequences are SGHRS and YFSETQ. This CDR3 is CASSEPGGGAEAFF. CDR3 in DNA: TGCGCCAGCAGCGAGCCAGGAGGTGGGGCTGAAGCTTTCTTT.

The CDR3 here is CASTLGLGVYEQYF. CDR3 bases: TGTGCCAGCACCTTGGGACTAGGAGTCTACGAGCAGTACTTC. The chain couples TRBV2 to TRBJ2-5; 8 nucleotides match TRBD2. The end of the DNA fits TRBJ2-7 better, so the J call may be wrong. This CDR3 region has 14 residues. The germline V gene has CDR1 SNHLY and CDR2 FYNNEI.

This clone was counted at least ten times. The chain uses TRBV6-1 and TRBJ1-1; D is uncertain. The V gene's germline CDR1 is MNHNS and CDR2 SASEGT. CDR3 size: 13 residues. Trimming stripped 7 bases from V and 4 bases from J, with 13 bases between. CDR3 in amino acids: CASNSHWITEAFF. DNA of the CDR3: TGTGCCAGCAATTCCCACTGGATCACTGAAGCTTTCTTT.

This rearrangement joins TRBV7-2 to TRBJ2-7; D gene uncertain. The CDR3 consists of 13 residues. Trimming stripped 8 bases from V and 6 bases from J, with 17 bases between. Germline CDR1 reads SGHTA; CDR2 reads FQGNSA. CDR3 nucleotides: TGTGCCAGCGACCCGGGTTTCGGGCTCGAGCAGTACTTC. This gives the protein CASDPGFGLEQYF.

CDR3 sequence (DNA): TGCAGCGTTGCTTCTGGGACATACACTGAAGCTTTCTTT. Its translation: CSVASGTYTEAFF. This chain uses TRBV29-1 with TRBJ1-1, with a weak D call TRBD1 (6 bases). The CDR3 extends over 13 amino acids. Germline V CDR1 and CDR2: SQVTM, ANQGSEA. The V gene lost 4 bases and the J gene lost 3 bases, with 12 bases spanning the gap.